The T cell receptor beta chain under discussion was sequenced for a study of a mutant IDH1 vaccine in newly diagnosed glioma. A word on this clone: Its antigen is unknown. The sample holds other DNA sequences that translate to the same CDR3.

Points from the study as a whole: Any relationship between pseudoprogression and changes in top peripheral T cell clonotypes seemed absent.

Time point described: baseline, week 1 (first vaccination visit). Treatment defined: pre-vaccination baseline after standard-of-care therapy. Astrocytomas found in donors were new, WHO grade 3 or 4, IDH1-mutant and ATRX-lost. Germline lookup yields CDR1 SGHRS and CDR2 YFSETQ. V lost 0 bases to trimming and J lost 5 bases, with 5 bases between them. This CDR3 is 13 amino acids long. The method was immunoSEQ multiplex PCR; TCRdb's version includes in-frame clones alone and lacks a portion of them. This sample has nearly 50,000 clones; roughly 89% occur once, and the top ten carry 2.4%. The chain couples TRBV5-1 to TRBJ1-4; possible D gene TRBD1, 5 bases. The specimen was PBMCs, collected from a glioma patient treated with radiotherapy, temozolomide or both. This sequence originates from a man aged 35-49 years with glioma. The DNA of the CDR3 is TGCGCCAGCAGCTTGGACAGGAATGAAAAACTGTTTTTT. Encoded protein: CASSLDRNEKLFF.